Each of the 28 T cell receptor beta chains below was sequenced from the same sample in a study of Graves' ophthalmopathy and Graves' hyperthyroidism. TCR beta CDR3 amplification used RNA transcripts. Second-round multiplex PCR came after first-round RT-PCR with HTBI primers. TCRdb passed the multiplex PCR reads through MiXCR, listing each CDR3 protein once. The sample consists of around 1.1 million distinct CDR3 sequences, roughly two fifths of them appearing once. Input material: peripheral blood or thyroid tissue (not recorded which). These receptors were obtained from an adult man with Graves' hyperthyroidism.

This clonotype was counted at least ten times. V is TRBV5-1 and J is TRBJ2-5, with a tentative D call TRBD1 (6 bases). The length of the CDR3 is 15 residues. V was shortened by 3 bases and J by 2 bases, with 14 bases between the two germline ends. CDR1 SGHRS and CDR2 YFSETQ come from the germline V gene. DNA for the CDR3: TGCGCCAGCAGCTGGACACCGGGACAACAAGAGACCCAGTACTTC. Protein sequence: CASSWTPGQQETQYF.

The sample holds a few counts of this clonotype. The CDR3 protein is CASSSRGGPSYEQYF. CDR3 sequence (DNA): TGTGCCAGCAGTTCCAGGGGCGGGCCCTCCTACGAGCAGTACTTC. The J gene is TRBJ2-7, the V gene TRBV12-3 or TRBV12-4, with a weak D call TRBD1 (6 bases). Trimming took off 4 bases at V and 0 bases at J, with 13 bases between the two ends. The CDR3 extends over 15 amino acids.

A remark on this clonotype: A much larger clone is a single base away; this may be a read error. CDR3 sequence (DNA): TGCAGTGCTAGAGCGGACGCGCTGTGGGAGACCCAGTACTTC. This encodes CSARADALWETQYF. The chain links TRBV20-1 to TRBJ2-5, with D uncertain. Germline CDR1 reads DFQATT; CDR2 reads SNEGSKA (reference sequence). The CDR3 is 14 residues long. Trimming took 1 base from V and 5 from J, leaving 14 bases between them.

This clonotype was seen ten or more times. This chain joins TRBV24-1 and TRBJ2-2; D possibly matches TRBD1 or TRBD2 (7 bases each). In germline, CDR1 is KGHDR, CDR2 SFDVKD. The CDR3 is made up of 19 amino acids. V shed 3 bases and J shed 0 bases, with 19 bases lying between them. In nucleotides, the CDR3 is TGTGCCACCAGTGATCACAGGGGAATGACTAGCCCGAACACCGGGGAGCTGTTTTTT. Translating gives CATSDHRGMTSPNTGELFF.

Only a few counts were recorded for this clonotype. This chain uses TRBV19 with TRBJ2-2, with TRBD1 as a possible D gene (6 bases). V was shortened by 3 bases and J by 6 bases, with 17 bases between the two germline ends. Germline lookup yields CDR1 LNHDA and CDR2 SQIVND (reference sequence). This CDR3 region has 16 residues. CDR3 DNA sequence: TGTGCCAGTAGTATGTCCGGGACAATCTTCGCCGGGGAGCTGTTTTTT. Protein: CASSMSGTIFAGELFF.

This rearrangement joins TRBV20-1 to TRBJ2-7, with TRBD1 matching 9 bases. Germline CDR1 reads DFQATT; CDR2 reads SNEGSKA (reference sequence). The CDR3 covers 14 residues. CDR3 residues: CSAVEDRGAYEQYF. CDR3 bases: TGCAGCGCCGTGGAGGACAGGGGTGCCTACGAGCAGTACTTC.

With regard to this clonotype: A much more abundant neighbour one base away suggests this may be a read error. The genes are TRBV5-1 and TRBJ2-7, with D unresolved. Per germline, CDR1 SGHRS and CDR2 YFSETQ. This CDR3 region has 12 residues. Trimming stripped 0 bases from V and 9 bases from J, with 10 bases between. CDR3 bases: TGCGCCAGCAGCTTGGGCCAAACGAGGCAGTACTTC. Its translation: CASSLGQTRQYF. The full variable domain, its missing parts supplied by reference TRBV5-1 and TRBJ2-7, is KAGVTQTPRYLIKTRGQQVTLSCSPISGHRSVSWYQQTPGQGLQFLFEYFSETQRNKGNFPGRFSGRQFSNSRSEMNVSTLELGDSALYLCASSLGQTRQYFGPGTRLTVT.

This clonotype was seen many times. The V gene is TRBV12-3 or TRBV12-4, the J gene TRBJ2-5; D possibly uses TRBD1 or TRBD2 (5 bases each). V lost 6 bases to trimming and J lost 0 bases, with 11 bases between them. The CDR3 has 14 residues. In DNA, the CDR3 is TGTGCCAGCAGGGGACCGGGATACCAAGAGACCCAGTACTTC. Its protein product is CASRGPGYQETQYF.

In its sample, this clonotype was seen many times. The chain is built from TRBV10-3 and TRBJ2-2; the match to TRBD2 covers 7 bases. Trimming took 7 bases from V and 5 from J; bases not matched to a gene: 7. Germline V gives CDR1 ENHRY, CDR2 SYGVKD. The CDR3 is made up of 14 amino acids. CDR3 coding DNA: TGTGCCATCACCGGGACTACAGATACCGGGGAGCTGTTTTTT. Its protein product is CAITGTTDTGELFF.

This clonotype was observed a handful of times. This sequence joins TRBV29-1 and TRBJ1-1; D is undetermined. The CDR3 length is 14 residues. V was pared by 0 bases and J by 0 bases, with 8 bases between. Germline V CDR1 and CDR2: SQVTM, ANQGSEA. CDR3 amino acids: CSVEDRGMNTEAFF. In DNA form, the CDR3 reads TGCAGCGTTGAAGATCGGGGTATGAACACTGAAGCTTTCTTT.

This clonotype was seen repeatedly, ten times or more. This chain uses TRBV6-1 with TRBJ1-1, with a possible D match to TRBD1 (6 bases). CDR1 is MNHNS, CDR2 SASEGT, per germline. V lost 5 bases, J lost 4 bases, and 14 bases lay in between. This CDR3 contains 14 residues. CDR3 in DNA: TGTGCCAGCAGTAAAGGGGGGGCTGTCACTGAAGCTTTCTTT. It translates to CASSKGGAVTEAFF.

This clonotype was seen more than once but under ten times. This chain joins TRBV6-6 and TRBJ2-7; D unclear. CDR1 and CDR2 from the germline V gene are MNHNY and SVGAGI (reference sequence). Trimming pared 5 bases from V and 1 base from J, leaving 15 bases between. The CDR3 runs to 15 residues. The CDR3 reads CASSPRTLGSYEQYF. The CDR3, as DNA: TGTGCCAGCAGTCCTCGAACCCTGGGATCCTACGAGCAGTACTTC.

About this clonotype itself: A single base separates this from a much larger clone, so it may be a read error. The chain recombines TRBV5-1 with TRBJ2-7, with 9 bases fitting TRBD2. The CDR3 sequence is 16 residues long. Germline-derived CDR1 and CDR2 are SGHRS and YFSETQ. CDR3 coding DNA: TGCGCCAGCAGCTTGGATGCGGCTAGCGGGGACTACGAGCAGTGCTTC. Translated: CASSLDAASGDYEQCF.

V gene TRBV5-1 combines with J gene TRBJ1-2, with D possibly matching TRBD1 (5 bases). This CDR3 region has 14 residues. With 0 bases removed from V and 6 bases from J, the gap between germline ends came to 12 bases. The germline CDR1 and CDR2 sequences are SGHRS and YFSETQ. CDR3 residues: CASSLAGGEDGYTF. The CDR3 DNA sequence: TGCGCCAGCAGCTTGGCGGGAGGGGAAGATGGCTACACCTTC.

The V gene is TRBV13, the J gene TRBJ1-2, with TRBD1 matching 11 bases. Germline V gene data show CDR1 as PRHDT and CDR2 as FYEKMQ (reference sequence). The CDR3 extends over 15 amino acids. The ends lost 5 bases at V and 4 bases at J; junction bases unmatched: 6. CDR3 amino acids: CASSGRDRGSYGYTF. The CDR3, as DNA: TGTGCCAGCAGCGGACGGGACAGGGGGTCCTATGGCTACACCTTC.

A single count supports this clonotype. The rearrangement uses TRBV29-1 and TRBJ2-1, with 8 positions matching TRBD1. TRBJ2-7 matches the DNA end more closely, so the J call is doubtful. This CDR3 has 13 residues. Germline CDR1 is SQVTM and CDR2 is ANQGSEA. The CDR3 DNA reads TGCAGCGTCGGGACAGGTACCTACAATGAGCAGTACTTC. Translation: CSVGTGTYNEQYF.

The chain carries TRBV25-1 and TRBJ2-7; D is unresolved. The CDR3 covers 15 residues. Trimming took 5 bases from V and 2 from J, leaving 16 bases between them. Germline V gives CDR1 MGHDK, CDR2 SYGVNS. The CDR3 protein is CASSYSPVKPYEQYF. CDR3 coding DNA: TGTGCCAGCAGTTACTCGCCCGTAAAACCCTACGAGCAGTACTTC.

This clonotype has at least ten counts. This chain joins TRBV20-1 and TRBJ2-5; D is uncertain. Germline V CDR1 and CDR2: DFQATT, SNEGSKA (reference sequence). Trimming took off 5 bases at V and 7 bases at J, with 20 bases between the two ends. The CDR3 extends over 14 amino acids. CDR3 in DNA: TGCAGTGCTGCTCGGACCGATGTGCAGATGACCCAGTACTTC. Residues: CSAARTDVQMTQYF.

The rearrangement joins TRBV7-2 to TRBJ2-7; the match to TRBD2 covers 11 bases. CDR1 and CDR2 (germline): SGHTA, FQGNSA. V lost 6 bases, J lost 3 bases, and 10 bases stayed unmatched. The CDR3 covers 16 residues. CDR3 residues: CASSALVTSGIYEQYF. The CDR3 nucleotides read TGTGCCAGCAGTGCCCTCGTGACTAGCGGGATCTACGAGCAGTACTTC. Full variable domain (remainder filled in from reference TRBV7-2 and TRBJ2-7): GAGVSQSPSNKVTEKGKDVELRCDPISGHTALYWYRQSLGQGLEFLIYFQGNSAPDKSGLPSDRFSAERTGGSVSTLTIQRTQQEDSAVYLCASSALVTSGIYEQYFGPGTRLTVT.

This clonotype was picked up a small number of times. The chain carries TRBV5-1 and TRBJ1-4, with 10 nucleotides matching TRBD1. CDR1 SGHRS and CDR2 YFSETQ come from the germline V gene. CDR3 length: 19 residues. Trimming took 0 bases from V and 5 from J; bases not matched to a gene: 13. CDR3 loop: CASSLGRQGASRGNEKLFF. DNA for the CDR3: TGCGCCAGCAGCTTGGGACGACAGGGGGCTAGTAGGGGGAATGAAAAACTGTTTTTT. The full variable domain, with the rest looked up from reference TRBV5-1 and TRBJ1-4, is KAGVTQTPRYLIKTRGQQVTLSCSPISGHRSVSWYQQTPGQGLQFLFEYFSETQRNKGNFPGRFSGRQFSNSRSEMNVSTLELGDSALYLCASSLGRQGASRGNEKLFFGSGTQLSVL.

The chain joins TRBV18 to TRBJ2-5; D call uncertain. This CDR3 spans 14 amino acids. Trimming stripped 0 bases from V and 5 bases from J, with 10 bases between. Germline V gene sequence: CDR1 KGHSH, CDR2 LQKENI. The CDR3 loop reads CASSPPRSRETQYF. As DNA, the CDR3 is TGTGCCAGCTCACCACCTCGGTCCCGGGAGACCCAGTACTTC. Supplemented by reference TRBV18 and TRBJ2-5, the full variable domain reads NAGVMQNPRHLVRRRGQEARLRCSPMKGHSHVYWYRQLPEEGLKFMVYLQKENIIDESGMPKERFSAEFPKEGPSILRIQQVVRGDSAAYFCASSPPRSRETQYFGPGTRLLVL.

The chain links TRBV7-9 to TRBJ2-5; 8 bases align to TRBD2. This CDR3 spans 15 amino acids. Looked up from germline, CDR1 is SEHNR and CDR2 is FQNEAQ (reference sequence). The V segment lost 5 bases and the J segment 3 bases; nucleotides outside the gene matches: 8. The CDR3 DNA reads as TGTGCCAGCAGCCTCTTTGGGACTAGGGAAGAGACCCAGTACTTC. It yields the protein CASSLFGTREETQYF.

This chain links TRBV29-1 with TRBJ2-7; 10 bases agree with TRBD1. Per germline, CDR1 SQVTM and CDR2 ANQGSEA. The J segment lost 0 bases and the V segment lost 5 bases, leaving 7 bases of the junction unmatched. There are 15 residues in the CDR3. CDR3 region: CSVLGQGSSSYEQYF. The CDR3 DNA follows: TGCAGCGTTTTGGGACAGGGGTCGAGCTCCTACGAGCAGTACTTC.

The sample holds many counts of this clonotype. CDR3 coding DNA: TGTGCCAGCTTTAAGGGCGGCAATCAGCCCCAGCATTTT. Protein sequence: CASFKGGNQPQHF. This chain connects TRBV2 to TRBJ1-5; D uncertain. The germline V gene encodes CDR1 SNHLY and CDR2 FYNNEI. There are 13 residues in the CDR3. Trimming pared 8 bases from V and 2 bases from J, leaving 10 bases between.

The chain joins TRBV25-1 to TRBJ1-1, with 9 nucleotides matching TRBD1. Trimming took 7 bases from V and 5 from J; bases not matched to a gene: 8. Germline V gene sequence: CDR1 MGHDK, CDR2 SYGVNS. CDR3 length equals 14 residues. The CDR3 sequence is CASTTQGARTEAFF. The CDR3, as DNA: TGTGCCAGCACGACACAGGGGGCTCGGACTGAAGCTTTCTTT.

The chain carries TRBV6-2 or TRBV6-3 and TRBJ2-5; a possible D gene is TRBD1 (6 bases). V was shortened by 5 bases and J by 7 bases, with 20 bases between the two germline ends. The CDR3 is 15 amino acids. Germline V gene data show CDR1 as MNHEY and CDR2 as SVGEGT. CDR3 nucleotides: TGTGCCAGCAGTCATATCCGGGACAACTCGTTGACCCAGTACTTC. Translating it yields CASSHIRDNSLTQYF.

In its sample, this clonotype was seen a few times. Given a much more abundant clone one base away, this may be a read error. The V call is TRBV20-1, the J call TRBJ1-6, with D uncertain. V lost 5 bases, J lost 9 bases, and 11 bases lay in between. The length of the CDR3 is 12 residues. CDR1 DFQATT and CDR2 SNEGSKA come from the germline V gene (reference sequence). The CDR3 nucleotides are TGCAGTGCTGGCGAAGGATTTTCACCCCTCCACTTT. Amino acids: CSAGEGFSPLHF.

The chain combines TRBV20-1 with TRBJ1-5; D might be TRBD1 (5 bases). The CDR3 sequence is 14 residues long. The germline V gene has CDR1 DFQATT and CDR2 SNEGSKA (reference sequence). Trimming removed 7 bases from V and 3 bases from J, with 16 bases in between. The CDR3 spells CSGRSQGSNQPQHF. The CDR3 coding sequence is TGCAGTGGTAGGTCCCAGGGCTCCAATCAGCCCCAGCATTTT.